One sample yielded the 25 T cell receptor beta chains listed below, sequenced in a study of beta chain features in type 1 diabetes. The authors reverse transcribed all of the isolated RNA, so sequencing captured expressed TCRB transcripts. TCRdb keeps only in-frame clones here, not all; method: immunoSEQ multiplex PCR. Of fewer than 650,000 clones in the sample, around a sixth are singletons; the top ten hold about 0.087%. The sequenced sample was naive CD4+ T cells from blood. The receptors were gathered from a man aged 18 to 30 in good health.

The CDR3 loop reads CSVGDQRGDTEAFF. CDR3 nucleotide sequence: TGCAGCGTTGGAGACCAAAGGGGGGACACTGAAGCTTTCTTT. The chain is built from TRBV29-1 and TRBJ1-1; a weak D match, TRBD1 (6 bases). This CDR3 is built from 14 residues. The germline V and J ends were trimmed by 4 bases and 3 bases, with 15 bases remaining between them. CDR1 is SQVTM, CDR2 ANQGSEA, per germline.

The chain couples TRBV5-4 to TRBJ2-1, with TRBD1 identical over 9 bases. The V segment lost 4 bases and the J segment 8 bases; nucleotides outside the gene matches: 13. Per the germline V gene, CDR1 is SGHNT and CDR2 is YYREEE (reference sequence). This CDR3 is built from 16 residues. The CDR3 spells CASSQDRQGGPDEQFF. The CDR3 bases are TGTGCCAGCAGCCAAGATCGACAGGGGGGTCCCGATGAGCAGTTCTTC.

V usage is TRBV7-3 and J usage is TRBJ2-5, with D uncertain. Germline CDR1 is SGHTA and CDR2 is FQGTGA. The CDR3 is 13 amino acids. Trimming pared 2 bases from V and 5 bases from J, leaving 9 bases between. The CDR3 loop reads CASSLGQAETQYF. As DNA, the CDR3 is TGTGCCAGCAGCTTAGGGCAGGCCGAGACCCAGTACTTC.

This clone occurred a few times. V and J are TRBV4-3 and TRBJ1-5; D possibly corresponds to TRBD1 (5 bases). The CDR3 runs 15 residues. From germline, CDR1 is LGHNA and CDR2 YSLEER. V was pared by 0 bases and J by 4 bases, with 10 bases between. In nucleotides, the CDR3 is TGCGCCAGCAGCCAAGATCGGGGACGGAATCAGCCCCAGCATTTT. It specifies CASSQDRGRNQPQHF.

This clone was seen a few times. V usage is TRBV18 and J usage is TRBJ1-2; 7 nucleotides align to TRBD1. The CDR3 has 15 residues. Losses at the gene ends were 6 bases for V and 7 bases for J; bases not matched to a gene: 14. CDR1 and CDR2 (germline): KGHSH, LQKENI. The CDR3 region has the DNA TGTGCCAGCTCTCCCGAACTGACAGGGTTCGGTGGCTACACCTTC. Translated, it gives CASSPELTGFGGYTF.

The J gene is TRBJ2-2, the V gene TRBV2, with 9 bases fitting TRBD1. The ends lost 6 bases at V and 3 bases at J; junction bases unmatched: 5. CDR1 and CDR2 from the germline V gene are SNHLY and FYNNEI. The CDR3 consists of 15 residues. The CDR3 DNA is TGTGCCAGCAGGGTACAGGGGGCGGACACCGGGGAGCTGTTTTTT. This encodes CASRVQGADTGELFF.

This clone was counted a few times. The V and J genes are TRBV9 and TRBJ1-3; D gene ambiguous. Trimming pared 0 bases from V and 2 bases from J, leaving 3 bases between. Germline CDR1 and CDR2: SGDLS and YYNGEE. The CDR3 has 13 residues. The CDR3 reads CASSVDAGNTIYF. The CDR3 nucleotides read TGTGCCAGCAGCGTAGACGCTGGAAACACCATATATTTT.

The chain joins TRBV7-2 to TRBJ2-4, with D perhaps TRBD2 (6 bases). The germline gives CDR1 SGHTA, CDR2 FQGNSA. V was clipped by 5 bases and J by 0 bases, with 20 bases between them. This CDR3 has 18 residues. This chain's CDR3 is CASSKRRGPQSAKNIQYF. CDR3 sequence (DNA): TGTGCCAGCAGCAAGCGGCGGGGACCCCAATCAGCCAAAAACATTCAGTACTTC.

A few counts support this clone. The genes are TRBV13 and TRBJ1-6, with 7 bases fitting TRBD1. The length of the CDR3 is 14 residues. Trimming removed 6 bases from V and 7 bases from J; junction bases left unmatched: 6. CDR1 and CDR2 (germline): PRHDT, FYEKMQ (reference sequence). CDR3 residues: CASSRDRENSPLHF. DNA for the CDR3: TGTGCCAGCAGTCGGGACAGAGAGAATTCACCCCTCCACTTT.

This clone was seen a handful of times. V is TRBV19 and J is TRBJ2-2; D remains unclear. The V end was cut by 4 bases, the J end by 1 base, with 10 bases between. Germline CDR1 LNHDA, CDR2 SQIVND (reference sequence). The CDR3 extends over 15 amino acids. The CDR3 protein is CASSRQSLNTGELFF. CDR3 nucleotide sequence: TGTGCCAGTAGTAGGCAATCCTTGAACACCGGGGAGCTGTTTTTT. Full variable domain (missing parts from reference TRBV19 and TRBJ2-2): DGGITQSPKYLFRKEGQNVTLSCEQNLNHDAMYWYRQDPGQGLRLIYYSQIVNDFQKGDIAEGYSVSREKKESFPLTVTSAQKNPTAFYLCASSRQSLNTGELFFGEGSRLTVL.

CDR3 loop: CASSSLGSLYEQYF. The DNA for the CDR3 is TGCGCCAGCAGTTCCCTAGGGTCCCTCTACGAGCAGTACTTC. This rearrangement joins TRBV5-1 to TRBJ2-7; unclear D gene. Germline assignment: CDR1 SGHRS and CDR2 YFSETQ. The length of the CDR3 is 14 residues. The V and J ends lost 5 bases and 3 bases respectively, with 15 bases between them.

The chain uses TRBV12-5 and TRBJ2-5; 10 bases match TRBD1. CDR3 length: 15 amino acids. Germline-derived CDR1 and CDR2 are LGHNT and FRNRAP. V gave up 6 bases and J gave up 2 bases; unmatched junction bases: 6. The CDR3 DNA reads TGTGCTAGTGGGATGACAGGGGGCCAACAAGAGACCCAGTACTTC. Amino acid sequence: CASGMTGGQQETQYF.

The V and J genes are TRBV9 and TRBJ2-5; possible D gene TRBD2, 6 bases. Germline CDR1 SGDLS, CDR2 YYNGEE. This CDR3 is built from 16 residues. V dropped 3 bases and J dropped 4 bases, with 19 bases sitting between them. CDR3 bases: TGTGCCAGCAGCGCTTCAAGTGGAGCGCGGGGAGAGACCCAGTACTTC. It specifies CASSASSGARGETQYF.

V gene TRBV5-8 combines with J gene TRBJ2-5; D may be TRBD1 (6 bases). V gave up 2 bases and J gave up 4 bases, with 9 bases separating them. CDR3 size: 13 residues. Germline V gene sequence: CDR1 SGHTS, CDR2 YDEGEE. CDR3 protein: CASSFTGRETQYF. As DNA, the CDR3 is TGTGCCAGCAGCTTCACAGGGCGAGAGACCCAGTACTTC.

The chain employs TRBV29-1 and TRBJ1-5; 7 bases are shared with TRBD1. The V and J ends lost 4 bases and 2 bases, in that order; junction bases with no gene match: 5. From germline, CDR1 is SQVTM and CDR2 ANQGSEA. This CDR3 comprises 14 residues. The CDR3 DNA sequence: TGCAGCGTTGCACAGGGGTCGGGCAATCAGCCCCAGCATTTT. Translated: CSVAQGSGNQPQHF.

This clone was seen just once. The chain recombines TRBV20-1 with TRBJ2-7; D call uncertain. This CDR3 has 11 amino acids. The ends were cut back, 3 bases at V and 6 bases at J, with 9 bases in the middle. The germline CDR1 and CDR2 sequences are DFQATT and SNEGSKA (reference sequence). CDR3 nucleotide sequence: TGCAGTGCTAGCCCCATAATCGAGCAGTACTTC. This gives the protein CSASPIIEQYF.

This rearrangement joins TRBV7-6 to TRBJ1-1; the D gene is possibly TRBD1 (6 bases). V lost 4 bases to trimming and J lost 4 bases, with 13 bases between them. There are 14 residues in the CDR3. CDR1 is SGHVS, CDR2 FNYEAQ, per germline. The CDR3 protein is CASSSTGKGTEAFF. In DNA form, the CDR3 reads TGTGCCAGCAGCTCGACAGGAAAGGGCACTGAAGCTTTCTTT.

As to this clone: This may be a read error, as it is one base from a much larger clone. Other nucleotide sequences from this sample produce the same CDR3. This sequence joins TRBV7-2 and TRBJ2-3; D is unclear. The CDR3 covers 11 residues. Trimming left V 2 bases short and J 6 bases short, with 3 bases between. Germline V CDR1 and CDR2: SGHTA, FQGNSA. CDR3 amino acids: CASSLTDTQYF. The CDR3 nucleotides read TGTGCCAGCAGCTTAACCGATACGCAGTATTTT.

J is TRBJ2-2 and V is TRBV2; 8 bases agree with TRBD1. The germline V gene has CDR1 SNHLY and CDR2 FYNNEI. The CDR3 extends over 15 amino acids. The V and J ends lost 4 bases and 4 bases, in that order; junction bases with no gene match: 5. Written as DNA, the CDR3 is TGTGCCAGCAGTGCGCAGGGGGCCTCCACCGGGGAGCTGTTTTTT. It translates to CASSAQGASTGELFF.

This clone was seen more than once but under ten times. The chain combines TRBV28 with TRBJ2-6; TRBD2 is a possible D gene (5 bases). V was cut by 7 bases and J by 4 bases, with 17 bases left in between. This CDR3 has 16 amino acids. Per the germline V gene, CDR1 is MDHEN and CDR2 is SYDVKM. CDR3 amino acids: CASTYPGGSGANVLTF. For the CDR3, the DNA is TGTGCCAGCACTTATCCGGGCGGGTCCGGGGCCAACGTCCTGACTTTC.

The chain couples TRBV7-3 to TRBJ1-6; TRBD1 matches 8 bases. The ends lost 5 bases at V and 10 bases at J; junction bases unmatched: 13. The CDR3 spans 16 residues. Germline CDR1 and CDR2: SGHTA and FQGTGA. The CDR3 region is CASSQNPRGLGSPLHF. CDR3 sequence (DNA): TGTGCCAGCAGCCAGAATCCCAGGGGGCTGGGCTCACCCCTCCACTTT.

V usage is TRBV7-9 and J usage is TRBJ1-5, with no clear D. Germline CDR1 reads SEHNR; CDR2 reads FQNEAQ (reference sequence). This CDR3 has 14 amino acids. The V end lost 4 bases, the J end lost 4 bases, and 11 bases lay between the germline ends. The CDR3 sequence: CASSSPPGNQPQHF. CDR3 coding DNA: TGTGCCAGCAGCTCCCCCCCGGGGAATCAGCCCCAGCATTTT.

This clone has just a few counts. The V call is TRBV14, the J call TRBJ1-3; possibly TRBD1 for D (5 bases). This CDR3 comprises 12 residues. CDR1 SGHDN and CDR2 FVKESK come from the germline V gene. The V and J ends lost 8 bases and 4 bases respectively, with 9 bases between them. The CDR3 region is CASGASGNTIYF. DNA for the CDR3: TGTGCCAGCGGGGCCTCCGGAAACACCATATATTTT.

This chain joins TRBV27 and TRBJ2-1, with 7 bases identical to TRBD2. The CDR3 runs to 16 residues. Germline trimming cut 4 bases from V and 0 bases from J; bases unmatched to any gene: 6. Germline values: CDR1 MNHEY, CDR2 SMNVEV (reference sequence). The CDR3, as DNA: TGTGCCAGCAGTTGGAGCGGGACTTACTCCTACAATGAGCAGTTCTTC. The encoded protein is CASSWSGTYSYNEQFF.

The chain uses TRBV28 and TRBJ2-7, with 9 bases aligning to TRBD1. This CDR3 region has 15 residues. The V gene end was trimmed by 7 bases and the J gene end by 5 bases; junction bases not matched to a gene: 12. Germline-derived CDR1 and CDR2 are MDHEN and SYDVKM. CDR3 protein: CASNPPTGGLDEQYF. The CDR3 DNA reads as TGTGCCAGCAACCCCCCGACAGGGGGGTTGGACGAGCAGTACTTC.